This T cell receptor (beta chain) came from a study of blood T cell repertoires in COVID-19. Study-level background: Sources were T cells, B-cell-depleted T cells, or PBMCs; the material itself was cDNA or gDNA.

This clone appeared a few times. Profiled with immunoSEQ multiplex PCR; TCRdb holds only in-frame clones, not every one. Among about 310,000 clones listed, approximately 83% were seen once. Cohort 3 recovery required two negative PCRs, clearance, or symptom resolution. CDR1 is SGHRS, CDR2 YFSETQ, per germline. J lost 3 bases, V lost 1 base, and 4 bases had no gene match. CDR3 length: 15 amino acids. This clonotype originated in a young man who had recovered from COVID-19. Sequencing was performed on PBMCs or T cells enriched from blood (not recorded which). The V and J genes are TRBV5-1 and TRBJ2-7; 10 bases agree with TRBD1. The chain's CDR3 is CASSLWGQGLYEQYF. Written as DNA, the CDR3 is TGCGCCAGCAGCTTGTGGGGACAGGGGCTCTACGAGCAGTACTTC.